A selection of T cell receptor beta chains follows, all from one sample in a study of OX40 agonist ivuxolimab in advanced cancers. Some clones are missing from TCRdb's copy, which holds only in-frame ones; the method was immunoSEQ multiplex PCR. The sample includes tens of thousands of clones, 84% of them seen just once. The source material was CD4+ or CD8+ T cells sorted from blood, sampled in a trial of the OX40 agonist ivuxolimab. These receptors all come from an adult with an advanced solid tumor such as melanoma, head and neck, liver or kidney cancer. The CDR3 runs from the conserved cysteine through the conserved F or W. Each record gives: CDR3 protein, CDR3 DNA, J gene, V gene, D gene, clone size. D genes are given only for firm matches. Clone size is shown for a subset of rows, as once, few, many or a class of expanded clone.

cdr3_aa: CASSAERNTEAFF; cdr3_nt: TGTGCCAGCTCGGCAGAAAGGAACACTGAAGCTTTCTTT; j_call: TRBJ1-1; v_call: TRBV7-3; d_call: .; clone_size: once
cdr3_aa: CASSGTVLSNQPQHF; cdr3_nt: TGTGCCAGTAGCGGGACAGTGCTTAGCAATCAGCCCCAGCATTTT; j_call: TRBJ1-5; v_call: TRBV19; d_call: TRBD1; clone_size: .
cdr3_aa: CASSQPGDSIGNTIYF; cdr3_nt: TGTGCCAGCAGCCAGCCGGGGGATTCGATAGGAAACACCATATATTTT; j_call: TRBJ1-3; v_call: TRBV4-2; d_call: .; clone_size: .
cdr3_aa: CASSQNTGSNTGELFF; cdr3_nt: TGTGCCAGCAGCCAAAACACAGGGTCGAACACCGGGGAGCTGTTTTTT; j_call: TRBJ2-2; v_call: TRBV4-2; d_call: .; clone_size: .
cdr3_aa: CASSLSGRGQGAYEQYF; cdr3_nt: TGTGCCAGCAGCTTAAGCGGTAGAGGGCAGGGGGCCTACGAGCAGTACTTC; j_call: TRBJ2-7; v_call: TRBV7-2; d_call: TRBD1; clone_size: .
cdr3_aa: CAWSGQGAVKGGYTF; cdr3_nt: TGTGCCTGGAGTGGACAGGGGGCTGTGAAGGGTGGCTACACCTTC; j_call: TRBJ1-2; v_call: TRBV30; d_call: TRBD1; clone_size: .
cdr3_aa: CASRTTFTDTQYF; cdr3_nt: TGTGCCAGTAGGACTACCTTCACAGATACGCAGTATTTT; j_call: TRBJ2-3; v_call: TRBV19; d_call: .; clone_size: .
cdr3_aa: CASSYPTSSSYEQYF; cdr3_nt: TGTGCCAGCAGTTACCCGACCTCGAGCTCCTACGAGCAGTACTTC; j_call: TRBJ2-7; v_call: TRBV6-9; d_call: .; clone_size: few
cdr3_aa: CASSRTAETQYF; cdr3_nt: TGTGCCAGCTCACGGACGGCAGAGACCCAGTACTTC; j_call: TRBJ2-5; v_call: TRBV18; d_call: .; clone_size: once
cdr3_aa: CAIRKLTDTGELFF; cdr3_nt: TGTGCCATCAGGAAGCTGACAGACACCGGGGAGCTGTTTTTT; j_call: TRBJ2-2; v_call: TRBV10-3; d_call: .; clone_size: .
cdr3_aa: CASSLGGSGNQPQHF; cdr3_nt: TGTGCCAGCAGCTTAGGCGGCAGCGGCAATCAGCCCCAGCATTTT; j_call: TRBJ1-5; v_call: TRBV7-9; d_call: .; clone_size: few
cdr3_aa: CASSGGSYGYTF; cdr3_nt: TGTGCCAGCAGCGGTGGATCCTATGGCTACACCTTC; j_call: TRBJ1-2; v_call: TRBV6-5; d_call: .; clone_size: .
cdr3_aa: CAIRRGGAGGEKLFF; cdr3_nt: TGTGCCATCAGACGCGGGGGAGCGGGCGGTGAAAAACTGTTTTTT; j_call: TRBJ1-4; v_call: TRBV10-3; d_call: .; clone_size: .
cdr3_aa: CASRLLAGSTDTQYF; cdr3_nt: TGTGCCAGCAGATTACTAGCGGGGAGCACAGATACGCAGTATTTT; j_call: TRBJ2-3; v_call: TRBV6-6; d_call: TRBD2; clone_size: .
cdr3_aa: CASSRGSLATDTQYF; cdr3_nt: TGTGCCAGCTCACGGGGTTCCCTAGCCACAGATACGCAGTATTTT; j_call: TRBJ2-3; v_call: TRBV18; d_call: .; clone_size: .
cdr3_aa: CASSIGKRGQPQHF; cdr3_nt: TGTGCCAGTAGTATTGGAAAACGAGGTCAGCCCCAGCATTTT; j_call: TRBJ1-5; v_call: TRBV19; d_call: .; clone_size: .
cdr3_aa: CASKRTGANYGYTF; cdr3_nt: TGTGCCAGCAAAAGGACAGGGGCTAACTATGGCTACACCTTC; j_call: TRBJ1-2; v_call: TRBV6-1; d_call: TRBD1; clone_size: few
cdr3_aa: CASSRVGQGYEQYF; cdr3_nt: TGTGCCAGCAGCAGAGTGGGACAGGGCTACGAGCAGTACTTC; j_call: TRBJ2-7; v_call: TRBV6-5; d_call: TRBD1; clone_size: .
cdr3_aa: CASSQDGPRTEQFF; cdr3_nt: TGTGCCAGCAGCCAAGATGGACCGCGGACCGAGCAGTTCTTC; j_call: TRBJ2-1; v_call: TRBV4-2; d_call: .; clone_size: once
cdr3_aa: CASSLRLEASNEQFF; cdr3_nt: TGTGCCAGCAGCCTCAGGTTAGAGGCTTCTAATGAGCAGTTCTTC; j_call: TRBJ2-1; v_call: TRBV7-8; d_call: .; clone_size: .
cdr3_aa: CASSLESGHTYEQYF; cdr3_nt: TGTGCCAGCAGCTTAGAGTCAGGACACACCTACGAGCAGTACTTC; j_call: TRBJ2-7; v_call: TRBV7-6; d_call: .; clone_size: .
cdr3_aa: CASSPYGTVGTDTQYF; cdr3_nt: TGCGCCAGCAGCCCGTACGGGACAGTGGGCACAGATACGCAGTATTTT; j_call: TRBJ2-3; v_call: TRBV4-1; d_call: TRBD1; clone_size: .
cdr3_aa: CASRNGGAGTGELFF; cdr3_nt: TGTGCCAGCAGAAACGGCGGGGCGGGCACCGGGGAGCTGTTTTTT; j_call: TRBJ2-2; v_call: TRBV6-5; d_call: .; clone_size: .
cdr3_aa: CASSYAQGAMNTEAFF; cdr3_nt: TGTGCCAGCAGTTACGCGCAGGGGGCTATGAACACTGAAGCTTTCTTT; j_call: TRBJ1-1; v_call: TRBV6-5; d_call: TRBD1; clone_size: few
cdr3_aa: CASSTGTGTYEQYF; cdr3_nt: TGCGCCAGCTCAACCGGGACAGGGACGTACGAGCAGTACTTC; j_call: TRBJ2-7; v_call: TRBV18; d_call: TRBD1; clone_size: once
cdr3_aa: CASSKELEWEETQYF; cdr3_nt: TGTGCCAGCAGCAAAGAACTGGAATGGGAGGAGACCCAGTACTTC; j_call: TRBJ2-5; v_call: TRBV21-1; d_call: .; clone_size: once
cdr3_aa: CASSLLKGGNTEAFF; cdr3_nt: TGCGCCAGCAGCCTCCTTAAGGGTGGGAACACTGAAGCTTTCTTT; j_call: TRBJ1-1; v_call: TRBV4-3; d_call: .; clone_size: .
cdr3_aa: CASSTSPPGDGELFF; cdr3_nt: TGTGCCAGCAGCACTAGCCCGCCGGGGGACGGGGAGCTGTTTTTT; j_call: TRBJ2-2; v_call: TRBV7-3; d_call: .; clone_size: .
cdr3_aa: CASSLGPTPRTDTQYF; cdr3_nt: TGTGCCAGCAGCTTAGGCCCGACGCCCCGCACAGATACGCAGTATTTT; j_call: TRBJ2-3; v_call: TRBV7-3; d_call: .; clone_size: .
cdr3_aa: CASSRDSSMNTEAFF; cdr3_nt: TGTGCCAGCAGTCGGGACAGTTCCATGAACACTGAAGCTTTCTTT; j_call: TRBJ1-1; v_call: TRBV2; d_call: TRBD1; clone_size: .
cdr3_aa: CASSAGLRGGLLTLHF; cdr3_nt: TGTGCCAGCAGCGCGGGTCTCAGGGGGGGACTTCTAACCCTCCACTTT; j_call: TRBJ1-6; v_call: TRBV9; d_call: TRBD1; clone_size: .
cdr3_aa: CASSQSGLAGNTDTQYF; cdr3_nt: TGCGCCAGCAGCCAGTCCGGACTAGCGGGGAACACAGATACGCAGTATTTT; j_call: TRBJ2-3; v_call: TRBV4-1; d_call: TRBD2; clone_size: .
cdr3_aa: CASSPVAGTDTQYF; cdr3_nt: TGTGCCAGCAGTCCGGTAGCGGGCACAGATACGCAGTATTTT; j_call: TRBJ2-3; v_call: TRBV6-1; d_call: .; clone_size: .
cdr3_aa: CASSERAEAPYTIYF; cdr3_nt: TGTGCCAGCAGTGAAAGGGCGGAGGCACCATACACCATATATTTT; j_call: TRBJ1-3; v_call: TRBV6-1; d_call: .; clone_size: once
cdr3_aa: CASSYRDRGPTTNTGELFF; cdr3_nt: TGTGCCAGCAGCTACCGGGACAGGGGCCCCACAACGAACACCGGGGAGCTGTTTTTT; j_call: TRBJ2-2; v_call: TRBV9; d_call: TRBD1; clone_size: .